These T cell receptor beta chains were read from a single sample in a study of shared clonotypes between healthy human individuals. Sequencing was performed with immunoSEQ multiplex PCR; in TCRdb, only in-frame clones are kept and a portion is missing. The sample includes 2 million to 3 million clones, approximately 94% of them seen just once. Source material: naive CD4+ T cells from PBMCs. Source of these receptors: a young man in good health. Some clones in this sample may be carry-over from other donors' samples. Both conserved end residues are part of each CDR3. D genes are given only for firm matches. Clone size, where shown, is once, few, many, or a class for clones that have expanded.

size	V	D	length	J	CDR3	DNA
-	TRBV7-9	TRBD1	15	TRBJ2-7	CASSPALGQTHEQYF	TGTGCCAGCAGCCCCGCTCTGGGACAGACCCACGAGCAGTACTTC
-	TRBV19	-	12	TRBJ2-7	CASSRGRYEQYF	TGTGCCAGTAGTAGAGGGAGGTACGAGCAGTACTTC
-	TRBV2	-	15	TRBJ2-7	CASSLSRAQASEQYF	TGTGCCAGCAGTTTGAGCAGGGCCCAAGCCTCCGAGCAGTACTTC
-	TRBV5-1	-	15	TRBJ2-3	CASSFRRGPTDTQYF	TGCGCCAGCAGCTTTAGGAGAGGCCCGACAGATACGCAGTATTTT
-	TRBV5-5	-	14	TRBJ1-1	CASSLAQGGTEAFF	TGTGCCAGCAGCTTGGCCCAGGGTGGGACTGAAGCTTTCTTT
-	TRBV18	-	15	TRBJ2-3	CASSPPEGIADTQYF	TGTGCCAGCTCACCACCCGAGGGAATTGCAGATACGCAGTATTTT
-	TRBV6-5	-	13	TRBJ2-7	CASGLAKTYEQYF	TGTGCCAGCGGCCTTGCAAAAACCTACGAGCAGTACTTC
-	TRBV5-1	TRBD2	15	TRBJ2-2	CASSLTGGTTGELFF	TGCGCCAGCAGCTTAACGGGAGGGACCACCGGGGAGCTGTTTTTT
-	TRBV7-9	-	16	TRBJ2-5	CASSLVVRSTQETQYF	TGTGCCAGCAGCTTAGTGGTCCGGTCGACCCAAGAGACCCAGTACTTC
-	TRBV9	TRBD2	16	TRBJ2-3	CASSGAGDYRTDTQYF	TGTGCCAGCAGCGGGGCCGGGGACTACCGCACAGATACGCAGTATTTT
-	TRBV7-2	TRBD2	15	TRBJ2-7	CASRWTSGGTYEQYF	TGTGCCAGCAGATGGACTAGCGGGGGGACCTACGAGCAGTACTTC
-	TRBV30	TRBD2	16	TRBJ2-2	CAWSPSSGTFTGELFF	TGTGCCTGGAGTCCCTCTAGCGGGACGTTCACCGGGGAGCTGTTTTTT
-	TRBV28	-	15	TRBJ1-2	CASSPGGGAPHRWAF	TGTGCCAGCAGTCCCGGGGGCGGGGCGCCTCACCGATGGGCCTTC
-	TRBV6-5	-	11	TRBJ2-7	CATMQSYEQYF	TGTGCCACGATGCAAAGCTACGAGCAGTACTTC
few	TRBV2	-	15	TRBJ1-5	CASSESSYSNQPQHF	TGTGCCAGCAGTGAAAGCAGCTATAGCAATCAGCCCCAGCATTTT
once	TRBV28	-	15	TRBJ2-7	CASSRPLAGVNEQYF	TGTGCCAGCAGCCGACCCCTGGCAGGGGTTAACGAGCAGTACTTC
-	TRBV29-1	TRBD1	13	TRBJ1-2	CSVAPQGAVGYTF	TGCAGCGTTGCCCCACAGGGGGCTGTAGGCTACACCTTC
-	TRBV28	TRBD2	15	TRBJ2-7	CASTLTSGPPGEQYF	TGTGCCAGCACCCTAACTAGCGGCCCCCCGGGGGAGCAGTACTTC
-	TRBV28	-	14	TRBJ1-2	CASSLGRGGYGYTF	TGTGCCAGCAGTTTAGGAAGAGGAGGCTATGGCTACACCTTC
-	TRBV11-2	-	14	TRBJ1-2	CASSPPGRFYGYTF	TGTGCCAGCAGCCCCCCAGGCAGGTTCTATGGCTACACCTTC
-	TRBV27	-	14	TRBJ1-4	CASSLIGTNEKLFF	TGTGCCAGCAGTTTGATAGGGACAAATGAAAAACTGTTTTTT
-	TRBV11-2	TRBD2	16	TRBJ2-3	CASGSTSGFPTDTQYF	TGTGCCAGCGGCTCGACTAGCGGGTTTCCCACAGATACGCAGTATTTT
-	TRBV30	TRBD1	15	TRBJ2-7	CAWRPPRDRGYEQYF	TGTGCCTGGAGGCCTCCCCGGGACAGGGGCTACGAGCAGTACTTC
-	TRBV6-1	-	15	TRBJ2-4	CASTPWEATKNIQYF	TGTGCCAGCACCCCTTGGGAAGCAACCAAAAACATTCAGTACTTC
-	TRBV2	-	17	TRBJ1-1	CASSERQLAISDTEAFF	TGTGCCAGCAGTGAAAGGCAGCTAGCCATCTCCGACACTGAAGCTTTCTTT
-	TRBV19	TRBD1	17	TRBJ1-5	CASSPYDRGVSNQPQHF	TGTGCCAGTAGTCCTTATGACAGGGGGGTAAGCAATCAGCCCCAGCATTTT
-	TRBV19	-	13	TRBJ2-7	CASSPAVSYEQYF	TGTGCCAGTAGTCCCGCGGTCTCCTACGAGCAGTACTTC
-	TRBV6-1	TRBD1	15	TRBJ2-3	CASSVDRVSADTQYF	TGTGCCAGCAGTGTCGACAGGGTCAGCGCAGATACGCAGTATTTT
-	TRBV6-1	-	16	TRBJ1-2	CASSEFFEERGYGYTF	TGTGCCAGCAGTGAATTCTTCGAAGAAAGAGGCTATGGCTACACCTTC
-	TRBV6-6	-	15	TRBJ2-5	CASSYSGAGEETQYF	TGTGCCAGCAGTTACTCGGGGGCAGGGGAAGAGACCCAGTACTTC
-	TRBV5-6	-	15	TRBJ1-3	CASSLRRTSGNTIYF	TGTGCCAGCAGCCTGAGACGGACCTCTGGAAACACCATATATTTT
once	TRBV5-1	TRBD1	14	TRBJ2-5	CASSLGQGGETQYF	TGCGCCAGCAGCTTGGGACAGGGTGGGGAGACCCAGTACTTC
-	TRBV5-1	-	15	TRBJ2-7	CASSLVLGEYYEQYF	TGCGCCAGCAGCTTGGTCTTGGGGGAATACTACGAGCAGTACTTC
-	TRBV19	TRBD1	13	TRBJ1-2	CASSMDRAGGYTF	TGTGCCAGTAGTATGGACAGGGCGGGTGGCTACACCTTC
-	TRBV27	-	15	TRBJ2-2	CASSLSPGTGGELFF	TGTGCCAGCAGTTTATCCCCTGGGACCGGCGGGGAGCTGTTTTTT
-	TRBV28	-	11	TRBJ2-3	CASRLTDTQYF	TGTGCCAGTCGGTTAACAGATACGCAGTATTTT
-	TRBV7-2	TRBD2	15	TRBJ2-2	CASSWTSGKAGELFF	TGTGCCAGCAGCTGGACTAGCGGGAAAGCCGGGGAGCTGTTTTTT
-	TRBV10-3	-	13	TRBJ2-2	CAISPTGTGELFF	TGTGCCATCAGTCCGACCGGTACCGGGGAGCTGTTTTTT
-	TRBV2	-	15	TRBJ2-7	CASSEMSSALALPTF	TGTGCCAGCAGTGAAATGTCTAGCGCACTGGCTCTGCCGACCTTC
-	TRBV18	-	16	TRBJ1-5	CASSPPGVIPYQPQHF	TGTGCCAGCTCACCACCGGGGGTTATCCCGTATCAGCCCCAGCATTTT
-	TRBV5-1	-	14	TRBJ1-5	CASSPGDGNQPQHF	TGCGCCAGCAGCCCGGGGGACGGCAATCAGCCCCAGCATTTT
-	TRBV28	-	14	TRBJ1-1	CASSSQGRSTEAFF	TGTGCCAGCAGTTCCCAAGGAAGGAGCACTGAAGCTTTCTTT
-	TRBV5-6	-	14	TRBJ1-5	CASSFTQDYQPQHF	TGTGCCAGCAGCTTTACGCAGGACTATCAGCCCCAGCATTTT
-	TRBV19	-	12	TRBJ2-2	CASSTGSGELFF	TGTGCCAGTAGTACGGGTTCCGGGGAGCTGTTTTTT
-	TRBV18	-	15	TRBJ2-7	CASSRRVSLSYEQYF	TGTGCCAGCTCGCGGCGGGTCTCCCTCTCCTACGAGCAGTACTTC
-	TRBV5-1	-	14	TRBJ2-3	CASSLPGPADTQYF	TGCGCCAGCAGCTTGCCAGGGCCAGCAGATACGCAGTATTTT